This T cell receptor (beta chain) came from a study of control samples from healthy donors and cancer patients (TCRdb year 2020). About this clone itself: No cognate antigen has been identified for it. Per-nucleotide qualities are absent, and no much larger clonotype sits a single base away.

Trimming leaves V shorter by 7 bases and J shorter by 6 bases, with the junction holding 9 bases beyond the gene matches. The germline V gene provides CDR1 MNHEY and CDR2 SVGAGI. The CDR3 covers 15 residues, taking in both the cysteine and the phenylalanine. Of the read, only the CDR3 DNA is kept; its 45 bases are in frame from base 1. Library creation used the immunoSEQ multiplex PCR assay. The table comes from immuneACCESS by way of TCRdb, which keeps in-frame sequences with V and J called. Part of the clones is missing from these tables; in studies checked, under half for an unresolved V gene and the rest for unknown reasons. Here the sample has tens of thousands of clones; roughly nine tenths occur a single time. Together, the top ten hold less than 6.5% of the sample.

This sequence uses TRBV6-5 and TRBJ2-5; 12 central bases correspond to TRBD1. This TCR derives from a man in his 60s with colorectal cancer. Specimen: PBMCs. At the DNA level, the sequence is TGTGCCAGCATGCCGGGACAGGGGGCTCGGAAGACCCAGTACTTC. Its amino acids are CASMPGQGARKTQYF.